Shown below are 15 T cell receptor beta chains from a single sample sequenced in a study of T-cell reconstitution after alpha-beta-depleted transplantation in children. TCRbeta library construction was performed incorporating unique molecular identifiers. TCRdb processed the PCR reads anew with MiXCR; each CDR3 protein has one entry. The sample comprises about 160,000 distinct CDR3 sequences, around 10% of which are singletons, and 13% rests with the top ten. Source: PBMCs, taken before TCRalphabeta/CD19-depleted stem cell transplant. The source of these receptors is a boy younger than 10 with acute myeloid leukemia, due to receive a stem cell transplant.

The CDR3 sequence: CASSPGTGLNQPQHF. In DNA form, the CDR3 reads TGTGCCAGCTCACCAGGGACAGGGCTCAATCAGCCCCAGCATTTT. The genes are TRBV18 and TRBJ1-5, with TRBD1 identical over 9 bases. CDR3 length: 15 residues. V lost 2 bases to trimming and J lost 3 bases; unmatched junction nucleotides: 2. Germline V gene lookup returns CDR1 KGHSH and CDR2 LQKENI.

This clonotype was recorded at least ten times. CDR3 sequence: CASRTEPNYGYTF. The CDR3 coding sequence is TGTGCCAGCAGAACAGAACCTAACTATGGCTACACCTTC. This chain uses TRBV27 with TRBJ1-2, with no clear D. Trimming left V 6 bases short and J 0 bases short, with 8 bases between. The CDR3 consists of 13 residues. The germline V gene encodes CDR1 MNHEY and CDR2 SMNVEV (reference sequence).

This clonotype was found many times. The chain is built from TRBV20-1 and TRBJ2-3; D possibly matches TRBD1 or TRBD2 (5 bases each). Trimming removed 3 bases at V and 0 bases at J, with 7 bases between. This CDR3 has 13 residues. Germline V gives CDR1 DFQATT, CDR2 SNEGSKA (reference sequence). The CDR3 sequence: CSASGASTDTQYF. The DNA for the CDR3 is TGCAGTGCTAGCGGGGCTAGCACAGATACGCAGTATTTT.

The count of this clonotype is one. Because it lacks the conserved phenylalanine or tryptophan at the end, this CDR3 is likely a read error. The chain couples TRBV20-1 to TRBJ1-5, with no clear D. Germline V gene lookup returns CDR1 DFQATT and CDR2 SNEGSKA (reference sequence). CDR3 length equals 14 residues. V was shortened by 0 bases and J by 10 bases, with 16 bases between the two germline ends. CDR3 sequence (DNA): TGCAGTGCTAGAGATCTCCGAGGCGCTCATCCCCAGCATTAT. Encoded protein: CSARDLRGAHPQHY.

In its sample, this clonotype was seen many times. J is TRBJ2-2 and V is TRBV7-9; no definite D call. Trimming left V 5 bases short and J 5 bases short, with 15 bases between. This CDR3 has 15 residues. Germline CDR1 SEHNR, CDR2 FQNEAQ (reference sequence). In DNA, the CDR3 is TGTGCCAGCAGCAACACCCGGACCTTAACCGGGGAGCTGTTTTTT. Translating it yields CASSNTRTLTGELFF.

This clonotype has at least ten counts. The chain is built from TRBV4-1 and TRBJ2-7; TRBD2 might be the D (6 bases). CDR3 length equals 13 residues. Trimming shortened V by 4 bases and J by 0 bases, and 7 bases separated the two germline ends. Per the germline V gene, CDR1 is MGHRA and CDR2 is YSYEKL. The CDR3, as DNA: TGCGCCAGCAGCCCCGGGAGCTCCTACGAGCAGTACTTC. Its protein product is CASSPGSSYEQYF.

This clonotype was observed many times. J is TRBJ2-3 and V is TRBV4-1, with D possibly matching TRBD2 (5 bases). The V end lost 1 base, the J end lost 2 bases, and 10 bases lay between the germline ends. The CDR3 has 15 amino acids. Germline lookup yields CDR1 MGHRA and CDR2 YSYEKL. The CDR3 bases are TGCGCCAGCAGCCAAGTGGGAGTCTCCACAGATACGCAGTATTTT. This sequence encodes CASSQVGVSTDTQYF.

This clonotype was recorded at least ten times. The chain joins TRBV4-1 to TRBJ1-2, with D hard to call. CDR3 size: 15 residues. Looked up from germline, CDR1 is MGHRA and CDR2 is YSYEKL. V gave up 4 bases and J gave up 4 bases, with 16 bases separating them. The CDR3 protein is CASSPDSEKPYGYTF. CDR3 bases: TGCGCCAGCAGCCCGGATAGTGAGAAGCCCTATGGCTACACCTTC.

The rearrangement joins TRBV5-1 to TRBJ2-2; D is unresolved. This CDR3 comprises 15 residues. Germline lookup yields CDR1 SGHRS and CDR2 YFSETQ. Trimming pared 0 bases from V and 3 bases from J, leaving 9 bases between. In DNA form, the CDR3 reads TGCGCCAGCAGCTTGGTAGGGCCGGACACCGGGGAGCTGTTTTTT. Translated: CASSLVGPDTGELFF.

This clonotype was detected only a few times. The gene calls are TRBV13 and TRBJ2-7; 7 nucleotides match TRBD1. V shed 0 bases, J shed 6 bases, and the junction held 2 bases outside the gene matches. Germline V gives CDR1 PRHDT, CDR2 FYEKMQ (reference sequence). The CDR3 totals 13 residues. The CDR3 loop is CASSLGTGLEQYV. The CDR3 bases are TGTGCCAGCAGCTTAGGGACAGGGCTCGAGCAGTACGTC.

This clonotype appeared many times. This sequence joins TRBV7-2 and TRBJ2-7, with a tentative D call TRBD2 (5 bases). CDR1 and CDR2 (germline): SGHTA, FQGNSA. This CDR3 is 14 amino acids long. The CDR3 protein is CASSLAGPTYEQYV. DNA of the CDR3: TGTGCCAGCAGCCTAGCAGGACCGACCTACGAGCAGTACGTC.

Ten or more counts support this clonotype. J is TRBJ2-1 and V is TRBV7-6; D not certain. Germline values: CDR1 SGHVS, CDR2 FNYEAQ. The CDR3 extends over 15 amino acids. V lost 3 bases and J lost 0, with 9 bases in between. The CDR3 coding sequence is TGTGCCAGCAGCTTTACTATAATCTCCTACAATGAGCAGTTCTTC. It specifies CASSFTIISYNEQFF. Variable domain in full (rest from reference TRBV7-6 and TRBJ2-1): GAGVSQSPRYKVTKRGQDVALRCDPISGHVSLYWYRQALGQGPEFLTYFNYEAQQDKSGLPNDRFSAERPEGSISTLTIQRTEQRDSAMYRCASSFTIISYNEQFFGPGTRLTVL.

This clonotype has ten or more counts. The chain uses TRBV7-2 and TRBJ2-3; 9 positions agree with TRBD2. The germline CDR1 and CDR2 sequences are SGHTA and FQGNSA. V was clipped by 8 bases and J by 4 bases; unmatched bases: 16. The length of the CDR3 is 17 residues. Here the CDR3 reads CASGSNPTSGWPDTQYF. CDR3 coding DNA: TGTGCCAGCGGATCGAACCCGACTAGCGGATGGCCAGATACGCAGTATTTT.

This clonotype was detected many times. The chain has TRBV28 and TRBJ1-4; D possibly corresponds to TRBD1 (6 bases). This CDR3 has 14 amino acids. V was cut by 3 bases and J by 5 bases, with 10 bases left in between. CDR1 MDHEN and CDR2 SYDVKM come from the germline V gene. The CDR3 DNA reads as TGTGCCAGCAGTTTGGAACAGGGAAATGAAAAACTGTTTTTT. Protein product: CASSLEQGNEKLFF.

Ten or more counts support this clonotype. The genes are TRBV5-6 and TRBJ1-5, with 7 nucleotides matching TRBD1. Trimming removed 1 base from V and 4 bases from J; junction bases left unmatched: 5. The germline V gene has CDR1 SGHDT and CDR2 YYEEEE. This CDR3 contains 15 residues. This CDR3 is CASSLRSTGNQPQHF. DNA for the CDR3: TGTGCCAGCAGCTTGCGGTCGACAGGGAATCAGCCCCAGCATTTT.